This entry concerns a single TCR beta chain. The primer mix had 60 Vbeta and 13 Jbeta primers. TCRdb's table, derived via immunoSEQ multiplex PCR, lists solely in-frame clones and lacks some. The sample consists of some 130,000 clones, around 80% of them appearing once. This entry comes from a study of cytomegalovirus exposure and HLA in healthy donors. Germline V lookup: CDR1 MGHDK, CDR2 SYGVNS. The length of the CDR3 is 15 residues. The J segment lost 4 bases and the V segment lost 5 bases, leaving 4 bases of the junction unmatched. V gene TRBV25-1 combines with J gene TRBJ2-7, with 14 bases identical to TRBD2. The sequence was collected from a man aged 35-49 years in good health and CMV-seropositive. The sample consisted of PBMCs. CDR3 bases: TGTGCCAGCAGTCAATGGACTAGCGGGAGGTACGAGCAGTACTTC. Amino acid sequence: CASSQWTSGRYEQYF.